This T cell receptor (beta chain) originates from a study of OX40 agonist ivuxolimab in advanced cancers. Study at large: Cancers in dose escalation were hepatocellular, melanoma, renal cell and head and neck.

Study findings and constraints: Circulating CD4+ and CD8+ T cells showed clonal expansion by week 6 at 0.1 to 3.0 mg/kg.

The CDR3 runs 15 residues. Per germline, CDR1 MNHNS and CDR2 SASEGT. After removal of 6 bases from V and 4 bases from J, the junction contained 8 bases not matched to a gene. Comment on this clone: Its antigen is unknown.

Using immunoSEQ multiplex PCR, the repertoire was profiled, and TCRdb retains in-frame clones only, with some absent. Here the sample spans some 70,000 clones, 75% to 95% being singletons. The TCR was taken from an adult with an advanced solid tumor such as melanoma, head and neck, liver or kidney cancer. The input for sequencing was CD4+ or CD8+ T cells sorted from blood, taken in a trial of the OX40 agonist ivuxolimab. This chain joins TRBV6-1 and TRBJ2-2, with 7 positions matching TRBD1. CDR3 coding DNA: TGTGCCAGCAGGACCCGGGACAGCTCCACCGGGGAGCTGTTTTTT. This codes for CASRTRDSSTGELFF.